Sequencing of this T cell receptor beta chain was carried out in a study of CD8+ T cells in alopecia areata. This sample's treatment: oral pan-JAK inhibitor, 5-10 mg twice daily. In each case, RNA was isolated and then reverse transcribed into cDNA as the sequencing template. Method: immunoSEQ multiplex PCR; TCRdb's copy keeps in-frame clones and lacks some. The table includes 190,000 or so clones, around three fifths detected once. Germline V gene sequence: CDR1 MGHRA, CDR2 YSYEKL. The junction had 3 bases not matched to a gene; V was cut back by 0 bases and J by 3 bases. The CDR3 is 15 amino acids. The chain is built from TRBV4-1 and TRBJ1-2; 8 bases agree with TRBD1. This receptor was taken from a human donor with alopecia areata. The sequenced sample was CD8+ T cells sorted from blood, obtained at week 24, from a patient treated with tofacitinib. Here the CDR3 DNA reads TGCGCCAGCAGCCAAGAAGCAGGGGGCTACTATGGCTACACCTTC. Translated, it gives CASSQEAGGYYGYTF.